This is a list of T cell receptor beta chains from one sample in a study of CD8 T cells in Susac syndrome. TCRdb reprocessed the immunoSEQ multiplex PCR reads via MiXCR and lists one record per CDR3 protein. The sample has some 170,000 distinct CDR3 sequences; 93% are singletons. Sequencing used CD4+ T cells from PBMCs. Receptors originate from a human donor in good health. The CDR3 runs from the conserved cysteine through the conserved F or W. Each record gives: D gene, J gene, clone size, V gene, CDR3 protein, CDR3 DNA. The D gene is left open where the match is weak. Only some rows state a clone size, as once, few, many or a class for expanded clones.

.,TRBJ1-6,.,TRBV29-1,CSVLLGTSYNSPLHF,TGCAGCGTTCTTCTGGGGACTTCTTATAATTCACCCCTCCACTTT
.,TRBJ2-7,few,TRBV20-1,CSATGRVDEQYF,TGCAGTGCTACAGGGCGAGTAGACGAGCAGTACTTC
.,TRBJ1-1,.,TRBV20-1,CSATRDDTEAFF,TGCAGTGCTACTAGGGACGACACTGAAGCTTTCTTT
TRBD1,TRBJ1-2,.,TRBV2,CASSRGGQNYGYTF,TGTGCCAGCAGTCGAGGGGGACAGAACTATGGCTACACCTTC
.,TRBJ2-6,.,TRBV12-3/TRBV12-4,CASSHRASGANVLTF,TGTGCCAGCTCCCACCGGGCTTCTGGGGCCAACGTCCTGACTTTC
.,TRBJ1-2,.,TRBV12-3/TRBV12-4,CASSFPPGNYGYTF,TGTGCCAGCAGTTTTCCCCCAGGCAACTATGGCTACACCTTC
.,TRBJ1-2,.,TRBV20-1,CSAGRFIGSLSGGYTF,TGCAGTGCTGGACGATTTATTGGCAGCCTCTCGGGGGGCTACACCTTC
.,TRBJ1-2,.,TRBV29-1,CSVSVNYGYTF,TGCAGCGTTTCAGTTAACTATGGCTACACCTTC
.,TRBJ1-1,.,TRBV27,CASRTLTQSKAFF,TGTGCCAGCAGAACGTTGACACAGTCGAAAGCTTTCTTT
.,TRBJ2-7,.,TRBV20-1,CSASGTAYEQYF,TGCAGTGCTAGCGGGACGGCCTACGAGCAGTACTTC
TRBD1,TRBJ2-1,.,TRBV7-2,CASSFRTGGNEQFF,TGTGCCAGCAGCTTCCGGACAGGGGGCAATGAGCAGTTCTTC
.,TRBJ1-1,.,TRBV6-2/TRBV6-3,CASSYVDTEAFF,TGTGCCAGCAGTTATGTTGATACTGAAGCTTTCTTT
TRBD1,TRBJ1-2,.,TRBV20-1,CSARTGARAYGYTF,TGCAGTGCCAGGACAGGTGCCCGAGCCTATGGCTACACCTTC
TRBD1,TRBJ2-2,.,TRBV6-5,CASRVGQFNTGELFF,TGTGCCAGCAGAGTGGGACAGTTTAACACCGGGGAGCTGTTTTTT
.,TRBJ1-5,.,TRBV6-6,CASSYLRATNQPQHF,TGTGCCAGCAGTTACCTCCGGGCCACCAATCAGCCCCAGCATTTT
TRBD2,TRBJ2-6,.,TRBV12-3/TRBV12-4,CASSRGRGDSGANVLTF,TGTGCCAGCAGTCGGGGGCGGGGGGATTCTGGGGCCAACGTCCTGACTTTC
TRBD1,TRBJ2-7,.,TRBV12-3/TRBV12-4,CASSRRQGSYEQYF,TGTGCCAGCAGTCGAAGACAGGGCTCCTACGAGCAGTACTTC
TRBD1,TRBJ1-6,.,TRBV12-5,CASGLVPGTGYSPLHF,TGTGCTAGTGGTTTGGTACCAGGGACAGGGTATTCACCCCTCCACTTT
.,TRBJ2-5,.,TRBV7-2,CASSPFRAFEGTQYF,TGTGCCAGCAGCCCCTTCCGGGCCTTTGAGGGGACCCAGTACTTC
.,TRBJ1-4,.,TRBV29-1,CSVVLGAGEKLLF,TGCAGCGTTGTGCTGGGGGCCGGTGAAAAACTGTTGTTT
.,TRBJ1-2,.,TRBV29-1,CSVAPLANYGYTF,TGCAGCGTTGCCCCTCTAGCGAACTATGGCTACACCTTC
.,TRBJ1-1,.,TRBV29-1,CSARPTLNTEAFF,TGCAGCGCACGGCCTACCCTGAACACTGAAGCTTTCTTT
.,TRBJ2-5,.,TRBV29-1,CSVEVSAGETQYF,TGCAGCGTTGAAGTCTCGGCGGGGGAGACCCAGTACTTC
.,TRBJ1-4,.,TRBV18,CASSPPGLYEKLFF,TGTGCCAGCTCACCACCGGGACTTTATGAAAAACTGTTTTTT
.,TRBJ1-3,.,TRBV3-1,CASSPAVDSGNTIYF,TGTGCCAGCAGCCCAGCTGTGGACTCTGGAAACACCATATATTTT
.,TRBJ1-6,.,TRBV3-1,CASSQGGGLNSPLHF,TGTGCCAGCAGCCAAGGGGGAGGGCTTAATTCACCCCTCCACTTT
TRBD2,TRBJ2-7,.,TRBV20-1,CSAIPPGLAAEQYF,TGCAGTGCCATCCCCCCGGGACTAGCGGCCGAGCAGTACTTC
.,TRBJ2-1,.,TRBV10-3,CAISRNNEQFF,TGTGCCATCTCGAGGAACAATGAGCAGTTCTTC
.,TRBJ1-2,.,TRBV18,CASSPDYGYTF,TGTGCCAGCTCTCCGGACTATGGCTACACCTTC
TRBD1,TRBJ1-2,.,TRBV7-9,CASSLDGDSPYGYTF,TGTGCCAGCAGCTTAGATGGGGACAGCCCCTATGGCTACACCTTC
.,TRBJ1-1,.,TRBV11-2,CASREFTEAFF,TGTGCCAGTAGGGAGTTCACTGAAGCTTTCTTT